This T cell receptor beta chain was captured by sequencing in a study of cytomegalovirus exposure and HLA in healthy donors. Regarding the study as a whole: For cytomegalovirus status, the classifier reportedly gave diagnoses with high specificity and sensitivity. Sequencing probably produced one cluster of sequence variants that were highly shared.

A remark on this clone: Its specificity is unknown.

The PCR contained 60 Vbeta and 13 Jbeta primers. TCRdb keeps only in-frame clones here, not all; method: immunoSEQ multiplex PCR. The sample contains some 110,000 clones, roughly 80% of which appear only once. This CDR3 contains 15 residues. Trimming cost V 5 bases and J 5 bases; bases outside gene matches: 11. CDR1 is SGDLS and CDR2 is YYNGEE in the germline V gene. V and J are TRBV9 and TRBJ2-5; 8 bases fit TRBD2. The sequenced sample was PBMCs. The clonotype originates from a man between 45 and 60 years old in good health and CMV-seronegative. The CDR3 reads CASSPRGGDFETQYF. DNA of the CDR3: TGTGCCAGCAGTCCCCGGGGGGGGGATTTTGAGACCCAGTACTTC.